This T cell receptor (beta chain) was identified during a study of blood T cell repertoires in COVID-19. Profiling relied on immunoSEQ multiplex PCR, and the TCRdb table lists in-frame clones only, not all of them. The top ten hold around 8.1% of the sample, which has about 250,000 clones, about 86% seen once. This CDR3 is 15 amino acids long. CDR1 is SGDLS and CDR2 is YYNGEE in the germline V gene. V was cut by 4 bases and J by 1 base, with 14 bases left in between. The chain carries TRBV9 and TRBJ1-1; tentatively, D is TRBD1 (5 bases). The sample was peripheral blood. The receptor comes from a man aged 35 to 55 with active or convalescent COVID-19. CDR3 DNA sequence: TGTGCCAGCAGCCCTACCCTGGGGGGGAACACTGAAGCTTTCTTT. Translating it yields CASSPTLGGNTEAFF.